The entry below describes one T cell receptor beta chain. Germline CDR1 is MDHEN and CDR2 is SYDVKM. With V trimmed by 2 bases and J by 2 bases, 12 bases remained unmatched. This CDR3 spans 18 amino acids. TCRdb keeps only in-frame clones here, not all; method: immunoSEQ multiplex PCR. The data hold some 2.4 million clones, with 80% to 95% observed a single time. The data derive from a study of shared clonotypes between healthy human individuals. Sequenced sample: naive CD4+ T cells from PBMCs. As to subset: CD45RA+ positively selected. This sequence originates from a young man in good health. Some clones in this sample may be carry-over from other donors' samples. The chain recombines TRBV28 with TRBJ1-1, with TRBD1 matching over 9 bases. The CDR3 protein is CASSLTVLGQGDNTEAFF. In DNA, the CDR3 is TGTGCCAGCAGTTTAACAGTACTGGGACAGGGTGATAACACTGAAGCTTTCTTT.